This T cell receptor beta chain was documented in a study of T cells in Graves' hyperthyroidism and ophthalmopathy (dated by TCRdb to the late 2010s). Regarding the complete study: Peripheral blood was sampled at the time of initial diagnosis, prior to any treatment. After blood sampling, hyperthyroidism patients were treated with methimazole at a starting dose of 30 mg daily, and ophthalmopathy patients were treated with high-dose intravenous methylprednisolone. The roughly 91 discovery patients were randomly divided into training and test sets at a 7:3 ratio. According to the paper, TCR Vbeta CDR3 sequencing was carried out on 135 peripheral blood samples, which came from fewer than 50 ophthalmopathy, 75 or so hyperthyroidism and some 17 progressor patients. To identify TCR V-J signatures that set the groups apart, the researchers used a discovery cohort of about a hundred patients, made up of around 42 with Graves' ophthalmopathy and 55 to 65 with stable Graves' hyperthyroidism. Prospective prediction of ophthalmopathy was tested in an independent validation cohort of approximately 19 hyperthyroidism patients and roughly 16 patients who later progressed to ophthalmopathy. The study also compared thyroid tissue and blood T-cell repertoires from over 5 Graves' hyperthyroidism patients.

Overall results and qualifications from the work: In validation, progression to ophthalmopathy was predicted by the model with more than 65% sensitivity and roughly 76% specificity, a median of about 6.4 months before onset. Ophthalmopathy was separated from stable hyperthyroidism by a 13 V-J signature model, with about 88% sensitivity and roughly 81% specificity obtained in cross-validation and 80%/75% obtained in testing. Sample size was not statistically predetermined, and investigators were not blinded to group allocation. Most expanded thyroid clonotypes (frequency above 0.001) were also detected in blood, suggesting blood repertoires may reflect thyroid immune responses.

Comment on this clonotype: Its antigen is not yet known. Base qualities were left out, and no much larger clone turns up one base away.

Sequences DFQATT (CDR1) and SNEGSKA (CDR2) are obtained from the germline V gene (reference sequence). The CDR3 runs 13 residues from the cysteine to the phenylalanine. The kept DNA is CDR3 alone, 39 bases in frame from the first base. The germline V and J ends show losses of 0 bases and 9 bases respectively, and no gene match explains 6 bases of the junction. The TCR beta CDR3 regions were amplified from the RNA transcripts. A first-round RT-PCR of the TCR CDR3 used the HTBI primer set with the Qiagen OneStep RT-PCR kit. The libraries were constructed in a second round of multiplex PCR and then size-selected and purified. The libraries were sequenced on an Illumina HiSeq2000 using paired-end 100 bp reads. In the source study's methods: SOAPnuke was used to process the raw data, throwing out any read that contained adapters or uncalled bases, had a mean Phred below 15, or lacked an exact constant-primer or identifier match. High-quality paired reads were merged using COPE v1.2.5, and each unique nucleotide sequence was defined as a clonotype. MiTCR v1.1 was used to align the clonotypes against IMGT TRBV, TRBD and TRBJ reference segments. The analysis included only V-J combinations with a frequency above 0.0001, which together covered more than 99% of the repertoires. The TCS score was defined as the ratio of F50 (clonal expansion) to E x V (chaos), calculated using BLOSUM62-based TCRdist between CDR3 peptides within each V-J. Welch's t-statistics and random forest reduced just over 500 V-J features to some 14, which were used in a naive Bayes classifier (R e1071). In TCRdb, the public reads were trimmed at Q25 with fastp and aligned with MiXCR, with productive beta chains retained. When rows share a CDR3 protein, they turn into one entry using the most common DNA and genes. The V and J calls and clone size come from TCRdb's table, not from the authors' own analysis. The sample table lists hundreds of thousands of distinct CDR3 sequences, around 15% of them with a count of one. The ten biggest clones cover 12% of the sample.

Moderately to severely active disease, a Clinical Activity Score of at least 3, a NOSPECS grade of at least 4, and a duration under 3 months were present in ophthalmopathy patients. Any patient with an uncontrolled infection, another autoimmune disease, pregnancy or lactation was excluded. Diagnoses were based on clinical symptoms, serum thyroxine and TRAb, thyroid ultrasound and orbital computed tomography. PBMCs were isolated from more than 8 ml of fresh peripheral blood by Ficoll-Paque density gradient centrifugation. Total RNA was extracted with Trizol reagent, and quality was checked on an Agilent 2100 Bioanalyzer.

This sequence uses TRBV20-1 and TRBJ1-2; TRBD1 aligns with 8 central bases. Sequencing was performed on blood. The clonotype was recovered from a woman in her 50s with Graves' ophthalmopathy. The DNA sequence follows: TGCAGTGCTAGAGAGACAGGGGAGATACGCTACACCTTC. Its amino acids are CSARETGEIRYTF.